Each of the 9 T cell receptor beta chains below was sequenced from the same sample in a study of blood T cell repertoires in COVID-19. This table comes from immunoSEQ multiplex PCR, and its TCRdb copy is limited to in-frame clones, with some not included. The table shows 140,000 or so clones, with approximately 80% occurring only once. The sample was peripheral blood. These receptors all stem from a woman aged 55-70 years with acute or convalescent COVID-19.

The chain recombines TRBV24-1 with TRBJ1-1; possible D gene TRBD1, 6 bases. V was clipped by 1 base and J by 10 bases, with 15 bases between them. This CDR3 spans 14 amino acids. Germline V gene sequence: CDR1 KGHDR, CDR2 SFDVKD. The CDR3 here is CATSDFAQGEGAFF. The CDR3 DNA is TGTGCCACCAGTGATTTCGCACAGGGCGAGGGAGCTTTCTTT.

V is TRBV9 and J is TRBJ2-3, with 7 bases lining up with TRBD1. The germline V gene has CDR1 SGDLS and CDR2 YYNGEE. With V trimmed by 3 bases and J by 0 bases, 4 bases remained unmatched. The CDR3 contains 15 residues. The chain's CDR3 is CASSGRQGSTDTQYF. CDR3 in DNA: TGTGCCAGCAGCGGTCGACAGGGTAGCACAGATACGCAGTATTTT.

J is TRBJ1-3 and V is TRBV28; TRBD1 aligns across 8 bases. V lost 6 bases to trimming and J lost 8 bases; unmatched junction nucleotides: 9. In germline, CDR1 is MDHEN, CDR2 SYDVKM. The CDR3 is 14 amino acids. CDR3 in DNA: TGTGCCAGCAGCCGACTAAACAGGGGGGACACCATATATTTT. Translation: CASSRLNRGDTIYF. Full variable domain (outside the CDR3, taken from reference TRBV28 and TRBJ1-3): DVKVTQSSRYLVKRTGEKVFLECVQDMDHENMFWYRQDPGLGLRLIYFSYDVKMKEKGDIPEGYSVSREKKERFSLILESASTNQTSMYLCASSRLNRGDTIYFGEGSWLTVV.

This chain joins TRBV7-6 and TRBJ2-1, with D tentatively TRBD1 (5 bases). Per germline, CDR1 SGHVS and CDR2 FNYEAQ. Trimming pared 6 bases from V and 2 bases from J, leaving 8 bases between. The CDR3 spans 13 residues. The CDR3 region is CASRGAAYNEQFF. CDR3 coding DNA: TGTGCCAGCAGAGGGGCTGCCTACAATGAGCAGTTCTTC.

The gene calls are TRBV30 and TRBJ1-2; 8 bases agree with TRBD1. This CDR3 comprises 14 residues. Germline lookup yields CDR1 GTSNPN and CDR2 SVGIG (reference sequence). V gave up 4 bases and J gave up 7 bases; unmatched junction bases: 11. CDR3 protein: CAWKSWTGSFGYTF. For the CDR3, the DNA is TGTGCCTGGAAATCTTGGACAGGGTCTTTTGGCTACACCTTC.

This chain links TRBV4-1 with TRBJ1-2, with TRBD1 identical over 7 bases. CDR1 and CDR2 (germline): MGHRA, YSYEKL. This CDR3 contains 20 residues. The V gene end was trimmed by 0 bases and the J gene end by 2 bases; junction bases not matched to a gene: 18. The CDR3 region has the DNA TGCGCCAGCAGCCAAGAAAGGGGACAGACAGGCGCGAAGAGGAACTATGGCTACACCTTC. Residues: CASSQERGQTGAKRNYGYTF.

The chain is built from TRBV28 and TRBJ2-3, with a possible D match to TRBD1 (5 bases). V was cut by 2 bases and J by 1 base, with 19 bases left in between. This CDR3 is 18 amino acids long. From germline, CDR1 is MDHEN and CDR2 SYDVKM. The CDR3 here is CASSLLPETAKGTDTQYF. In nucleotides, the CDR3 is TGTGCCAGCAGTTTACTGCCCGAGACAGCGAAGGGCACAGATACGCAGTATTTT.

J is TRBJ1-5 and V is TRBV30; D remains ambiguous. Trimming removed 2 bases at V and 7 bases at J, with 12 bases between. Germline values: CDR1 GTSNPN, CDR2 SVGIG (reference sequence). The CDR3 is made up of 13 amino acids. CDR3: CAWSRAGLQPQHF. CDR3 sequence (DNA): TGTGCCTGGAGTAGGGCAGGACTACAGCCCCAGCATTTT.

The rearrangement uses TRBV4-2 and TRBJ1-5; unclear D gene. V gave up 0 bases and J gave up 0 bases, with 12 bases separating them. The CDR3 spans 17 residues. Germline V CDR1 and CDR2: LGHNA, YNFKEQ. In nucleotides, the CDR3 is TGTGCCAGCAGCCAAGATGGAGTCCGGTATAGCAATCAGCCCCAGCATTTT. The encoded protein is CASSQDGVRYSNQPQHF.